Detailed here is one T cell receptor (beta chain). Its antigen is not known. This sample stems from a study of cytomegalovirus exposure and HLA in healthy donors. PCR employed 60 Vbeta and 13 Jbeta primers. Here immunoSEQ multiplex PCR was the method, and the copy in TCRdb shows in-frame clones only, minus some. The data hold about 190,000 clones, with 65% to 85% observed a single time. Findings and caveats of the study: A later analysis reportedly identified an Asian-associated ancestry cluster as carrying fewer N-insertions than the approximately 670-donor mean. In a later analysis, common viral pathogens appeared linked to several of the most significant clusters. TCR beta chain V- and J-gene trimming was linked, in a later analysis, to a missense variant in DCLRE1C.

Germline V gene lookup returns CDR1 DFQATT and CDR2 SNEGSKA (reference sequence). The CDR3 covers 10 residues. V shed 6 bases and J shed 8 bases, with 8 bases lying between them. This receptor was obtained from a woman aged 25-40 years in good health and CMV-seropositive. The sequencing sample was made of PBMCs. The rearrangement uses TRBV20-1 and TRBJ2-1; D is unclear. The CDR3 region has the DNA TGCAGTGCAAGACCGGATGAGCAGTTCTTC. As protein: CSARPDEQFF.